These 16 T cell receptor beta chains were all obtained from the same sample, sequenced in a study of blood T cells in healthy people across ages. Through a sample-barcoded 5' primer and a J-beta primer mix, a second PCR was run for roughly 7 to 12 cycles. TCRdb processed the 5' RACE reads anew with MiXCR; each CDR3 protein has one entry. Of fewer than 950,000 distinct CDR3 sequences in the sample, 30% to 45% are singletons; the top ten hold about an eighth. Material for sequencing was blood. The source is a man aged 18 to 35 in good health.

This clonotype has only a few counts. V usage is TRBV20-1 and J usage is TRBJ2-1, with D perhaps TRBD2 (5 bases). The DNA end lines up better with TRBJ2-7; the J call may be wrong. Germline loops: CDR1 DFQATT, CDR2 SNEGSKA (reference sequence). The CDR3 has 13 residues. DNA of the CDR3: TGCAGTGCCGGGGATGGACTCTACAATGAGCAGTACTTC. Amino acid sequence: CSAGDGLYNEQYF.

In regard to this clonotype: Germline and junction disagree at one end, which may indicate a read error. The CDR3 DNA reads as TGTACCAGCAGCCAGAAGGGGGGTCTAGCGACGGTAACAGATACGCAGTATTTT. The encoded protein is CTSSQKGGLATVTDTQYF. The chain joins TRBV11-3 to TRBJ2-3; D is possibly TRBD1 or TRBD2 (6 bases each). The germline gives CDR1 SGHNT, CDR2 YENEEA. This CDR3 region has 18 residues.

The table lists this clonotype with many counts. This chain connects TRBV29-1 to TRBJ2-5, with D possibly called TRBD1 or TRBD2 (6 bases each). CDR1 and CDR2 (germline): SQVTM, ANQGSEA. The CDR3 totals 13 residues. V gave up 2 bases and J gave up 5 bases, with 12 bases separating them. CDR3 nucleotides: TGCAGCGTTGAATACCGGGGGCAGGAGACCCAGTACTTC. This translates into CSVEYRGQETQYF.

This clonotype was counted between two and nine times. The CDR3 region is CASRGTGGPNYGYTF. CDR3 bases: TGTGCCAGCAGAGGAACAGGGGGACCTAACTATGGCTACACCTTC. This sequence joins TRBV13 and TRBJ1-2, with 8 positions matching TRBD1. The V gene's germline CDR1 is PRHDT and CDR2 FYEKMQ (reference sequence). V was clipped by 6 bases and J by 0 bases; unmatched bases: 6. The CDR3 consists of 15 residues.

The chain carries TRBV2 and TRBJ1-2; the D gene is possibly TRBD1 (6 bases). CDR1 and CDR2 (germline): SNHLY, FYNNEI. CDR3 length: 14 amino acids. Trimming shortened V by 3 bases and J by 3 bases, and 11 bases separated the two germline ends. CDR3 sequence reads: CASSEGGPYYGYTF. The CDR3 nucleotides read TGTGCCAGCAGTGAGGGGGGGCCCTACTATGGCTACACCTTC. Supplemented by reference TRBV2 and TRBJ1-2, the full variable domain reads EPEVTQTPSHQVTQMGQEVILRCVPISNHLYFYWYRQILGQKVEFLVSFYNNEISEKSEIFDDQFSVERPDGSNFTLKIRSTKLEDSAMYFCASSEGGPYYGYTFGSGTRLTVV.

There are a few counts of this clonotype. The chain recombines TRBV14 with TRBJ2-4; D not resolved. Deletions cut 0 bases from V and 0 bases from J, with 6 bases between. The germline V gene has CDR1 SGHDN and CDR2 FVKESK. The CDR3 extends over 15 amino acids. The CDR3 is CASSQDKVAKNIQYF. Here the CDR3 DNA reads TGTGCCAGCAGCCAAGACAAGGTAGCCAAAAACATTCAGTACTTC.

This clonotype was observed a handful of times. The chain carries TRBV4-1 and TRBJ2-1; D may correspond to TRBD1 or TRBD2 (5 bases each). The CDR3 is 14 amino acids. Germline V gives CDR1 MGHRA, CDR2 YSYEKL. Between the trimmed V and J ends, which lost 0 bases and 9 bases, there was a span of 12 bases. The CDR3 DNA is TGCGCCAGCAGCCAAGAAACTCGAGGGGTTGAGCAGTTCTTC. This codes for CASSQETRGVEQFF.

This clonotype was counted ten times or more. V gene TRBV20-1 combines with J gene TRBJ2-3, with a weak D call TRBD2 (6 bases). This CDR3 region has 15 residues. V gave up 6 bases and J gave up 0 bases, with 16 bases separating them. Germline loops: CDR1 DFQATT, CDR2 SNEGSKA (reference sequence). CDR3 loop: CSARTPGGSTDTQYF. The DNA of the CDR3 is TGCAGTGCCCGAACTCCCGGGGGTAGCACAGATACGCAGTATTTT.

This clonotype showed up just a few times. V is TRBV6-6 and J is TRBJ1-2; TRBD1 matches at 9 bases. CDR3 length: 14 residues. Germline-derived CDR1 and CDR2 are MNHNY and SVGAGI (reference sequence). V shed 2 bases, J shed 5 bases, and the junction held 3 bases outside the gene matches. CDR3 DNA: TGTGCCAGCAGTTACGGACAGGGGACATATGGCTACACCTTC. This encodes CASSYGQGTYGYTF.

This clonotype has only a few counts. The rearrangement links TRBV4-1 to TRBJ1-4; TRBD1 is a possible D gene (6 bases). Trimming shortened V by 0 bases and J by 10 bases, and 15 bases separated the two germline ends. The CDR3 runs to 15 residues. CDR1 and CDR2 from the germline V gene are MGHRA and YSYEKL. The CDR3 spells CASSQDPARGGKLFF. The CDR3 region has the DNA TGCGCCAGCAGCCAAGATCCGGCAAGAGGGGGAAAACTGTTTTTT.

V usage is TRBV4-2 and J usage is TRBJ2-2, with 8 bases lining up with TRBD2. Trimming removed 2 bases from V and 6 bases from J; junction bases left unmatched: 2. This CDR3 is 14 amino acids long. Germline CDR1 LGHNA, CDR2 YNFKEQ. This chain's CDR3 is CASSQPGGAGELFF. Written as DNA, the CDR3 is TGTGCCAGCAGCCAACCCGGGGGGGCCGGGGAGCTGTTTTTT.

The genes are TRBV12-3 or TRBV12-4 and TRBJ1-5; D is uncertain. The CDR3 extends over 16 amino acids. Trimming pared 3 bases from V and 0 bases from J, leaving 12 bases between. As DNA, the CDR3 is TGTGCCAGCAGTTTTGTTGGAGATTATAGCAATCAGCCCCAGCATTTT. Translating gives CASSFVGDYSNQPQHF.

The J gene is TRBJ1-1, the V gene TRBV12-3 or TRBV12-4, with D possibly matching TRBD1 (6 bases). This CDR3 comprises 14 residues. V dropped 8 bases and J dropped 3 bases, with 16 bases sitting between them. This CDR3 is CASSGYRDDTEAFF. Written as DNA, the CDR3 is TGTGCCAGCTCGGGTTACAGGGATGACACTGAAGCTTTCTTT.

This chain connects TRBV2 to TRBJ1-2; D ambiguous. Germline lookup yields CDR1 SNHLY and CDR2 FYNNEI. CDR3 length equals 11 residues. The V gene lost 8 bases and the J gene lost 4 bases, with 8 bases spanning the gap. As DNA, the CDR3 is TGTGCCAGCCCTCTTGGCTATGGCTACACCTTC. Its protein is CASPLGYGYTF.

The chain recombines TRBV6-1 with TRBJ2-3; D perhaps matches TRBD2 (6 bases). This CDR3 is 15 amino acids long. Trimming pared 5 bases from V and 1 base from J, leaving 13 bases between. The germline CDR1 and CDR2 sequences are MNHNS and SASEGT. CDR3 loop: CASSSRDSRTDTQYF. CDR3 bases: TGTGCCAGCAGTTCCCGGGACTCCCGCACAGATACGCAGTATTTT.

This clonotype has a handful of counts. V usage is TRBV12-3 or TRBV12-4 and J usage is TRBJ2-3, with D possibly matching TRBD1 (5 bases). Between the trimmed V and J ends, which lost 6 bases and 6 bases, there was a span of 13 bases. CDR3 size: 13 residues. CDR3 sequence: CASRFPGWDTQYF. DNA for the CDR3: TGTGCCAGCAGATTCCCAGGGTGGGATACGCAGTATTTT.